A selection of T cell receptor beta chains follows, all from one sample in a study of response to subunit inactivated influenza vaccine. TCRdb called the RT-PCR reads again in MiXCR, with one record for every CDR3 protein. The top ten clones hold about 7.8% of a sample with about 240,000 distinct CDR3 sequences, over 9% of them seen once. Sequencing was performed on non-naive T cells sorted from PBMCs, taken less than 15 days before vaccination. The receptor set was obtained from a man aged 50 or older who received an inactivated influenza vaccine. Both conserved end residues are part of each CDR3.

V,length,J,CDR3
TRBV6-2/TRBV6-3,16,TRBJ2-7,CASSYSTQDISYEQYF
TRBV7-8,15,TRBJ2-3,CASTRGQRDTDTQYF
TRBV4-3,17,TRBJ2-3,CASSQESRGMGTDTQYF
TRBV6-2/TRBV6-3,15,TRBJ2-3,CASSYNYQDVDTQYF
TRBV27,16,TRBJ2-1,CASSGIGGALFHEQFF
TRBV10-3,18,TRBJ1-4,CAISESRDIQSTNEKLFF
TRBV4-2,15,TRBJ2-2,CASSQEAGNTGELFF
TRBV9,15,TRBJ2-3,CASSVGVSSTDTQYF
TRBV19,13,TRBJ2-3,CASSIVRTDTQYF
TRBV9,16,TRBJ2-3,CASSPRGRVYTDTQYF
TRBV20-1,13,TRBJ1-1,CSATDRHPYEAFF
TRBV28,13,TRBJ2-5,CASTPDTEETQYF
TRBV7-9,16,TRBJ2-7,CASSSQLTPSLGEQYF
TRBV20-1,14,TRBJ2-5,CSATHRGRLETQYF
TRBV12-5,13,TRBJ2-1,CASAHLRVGEQFF
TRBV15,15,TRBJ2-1,CATSRAGSGYNEQFF
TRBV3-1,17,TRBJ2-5,CASSQGKRGRARETQYF
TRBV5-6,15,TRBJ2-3,CASSLLRGATDTQYF
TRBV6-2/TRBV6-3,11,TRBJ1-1,CASSRYTEVFF
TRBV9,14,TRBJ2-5,CASSVGPIQETQYF
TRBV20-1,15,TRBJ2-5,CSAEPYRGTQETQYF
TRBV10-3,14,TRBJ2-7,CAISDGTGIYEQYF
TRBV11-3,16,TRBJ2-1,CASSPGLAGLGNEQFF
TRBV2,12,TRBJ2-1,CASTQGAGEQFF
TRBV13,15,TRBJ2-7,CASSLWTSGSYEQYF
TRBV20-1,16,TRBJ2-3,CSARDPRGANTDTQYF
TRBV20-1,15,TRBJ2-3,CSAEMGLTKTDTQYF
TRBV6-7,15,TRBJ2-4,CASSPLREDESIQYF
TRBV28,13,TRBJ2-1,CASRPPSIPGRFF
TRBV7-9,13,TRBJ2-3,CASILDNTDTQYF
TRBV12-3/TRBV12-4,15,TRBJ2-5,CASSGTSGGQETQYF
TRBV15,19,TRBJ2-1,CATSKGLAGVLVSVDEQFF
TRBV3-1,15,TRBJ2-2,CASSYRGRITGELFF